These 28 T cell receptor beta chains share one sample of origin, sequenced in a study of T-cell reconstitution after alpha-beta-depleted transplantation in children. This sample's TCRbeta library carried unique molecular identifier barcodes. TCRdb re-analysed the PCR reads in MiXCR, keeping a single row per CDR3 protein. This table holds about 420,000 distinct CDR3 sequences, 16% found once. The specimen comprised PBMCs, mostly from graft donor cells, sampled 360 days after TCRalphabeta/CD19-depleted stem cell transplant. These receptors originate from a boy less than two years old who had a stem cell transplant for Wiskott-Aldrich syndrome, so the T cells may come from the graft donor.

In DNA form, the CDR3 reads TGTGCCAGCAGCCAAAGCGGGGGCGCTTATTACAATGAGCAGTTCTTC. Its translation is CASSQSGGAYYNEQFF. V usage is TRBV14 and J usage is TRBJ2-1, with 8 bases identical to TRBD2. J was trimmed by 4 bases and V by 2 bases; bases with no gene match: 7. This CDR3 comprises 16 residues. CDR1 is SGHDN and CDR2 is FVKESK in the germline V gene.

This clonotype was seen a few times. V gene TRBV5-1 combines with J gene TRBJ2-1; D remains unclear. The CDR3 sequence is 12 residues long. Trimming left V 5 bases short and J 9 bases short, with 12 bases between. The germline V gene has CDR1 SGHRS and CDR2 YFSETQ. The CDR3 bases are TGCGCCAGCAGTAGGGTATGGAGTGAGCAGTTCTTC. It translates to CASSRVWSEQFF.

This clonotype was recorded at least ten times. The chain combines TRBV14 with TRBJ2-1; 9 bases fit TRBD1. CDR1 is SGHDN and CDR2 is FVKESK in the germline V gene. The CDR3 is 14 residues long. V lost 4 bases and J lost 4; bases outside the gene matches: 2. The DNA for the CDR3 is TGTGCCAGCAGCCCGGGACAGGGTTACAATGAGCAGTTCTTC. This translates into CASSPGQGYNEQFF.

This clonotype was found a few times. CDR3 amino acids: CASSLGTGRGRAFEQYF. CDR3 coding DNA: TGCGCCAGCAGCCTTGGGACAGGGAGAGGAAGGGCTTTCGAGCAGTACTTC. This chain joins TRBV4-1 and TRBJ2-7; TRBD1 matches 9 bases. This CDR3 comprises 17 residues. J lost 6 bases, V lost 4 bases, and 16 bases had no gene match. Germline CDR1 reads MGHRA; CDR2 reads YSYEKL.

The rearrangement joins TRBV12-3 or TRBV12-4 to TRBJ2-2; D is undetermined. V lost 5 bases and J 3 bases, leaving 10 bases between the germline ends. The CDR3 totals 14 residues. The CDR3 sequence: CASSPDSYTGELFF. CDR3 DNA sequence: TGTGCCAGCAGTCCCGACTCTTACACCGGGGAGCTGTTTTTT.

V is TRBV16 and J is TRBJ2-2; TRBD2 might be the D (6 bases). V dropped 8 bases and J dropped 7 bases, with 17 bases sitting between them. Germline V gives CDR1 KGHSY, CDR2 FQNENV. CDR3 length: 14 residues. Here the CDR3 reads CASSAGRGGGELFF. CDR3 bases: TGTGCCAGCTCCGCGGGACGGGGAGGCGGGGAGCTGTTTTTT. The full variable domain, in which reference TRBV16 and TRBJ2-2 provide the parts outside the CDR3, is GEEVAQTPKHLVRGEGQKAKLYCAPIKGHSYVFWYQQVLKNEFKFLISFQNENVFDETGMPKERFSAKCLPNSPCSLEIQATKLEDSAVYFCASSAGRGGGELFFGEGSRLTVL.

The chain uses TRBV24-1 and TRBJ1-2; D possibly corresponds to TRBD1 (5 bases). This CDR3 has 15 residues. Germline V gene lookup returns CDR1 KGHDR and CDR2 SFDVKD. The V end lost 0 bases, the J end lost 4 bases, and 11 bases lay between the germline ends. This CDR3 is CATSDLRQGSYGYTF. The CDR3 DNA sequence: TGTGCCACCAGTGATTTGAGGCAGGGCAGCTATGGCTACACCTTC.

This chain links TRBV7-9 with TRBJ2-1, with a weak D call TRBD1 (5 bases). Between the trimmed V and J ends, which lost 3 bases and 6 bases, there was a span of 18 bases. The CDR3 is 16 residues long. Germline V gene data show CDR1 as SEHNR and CDR2 as FQNEAQ (reference sequence). Written as DNA, the CDR3 is TGTGCCAGCAGCTTTCTCAGGGTCTCAACCCTCAATGAGCAGTTCTTC. Protein sequence: CASSFLRVSTLNEQFF. Full variable domain (missing parts from reference TRBV7-9 and TRBJ2-1): DTGVSQNPRHKITKRGQNVTFRCDPISEHNRLYWYRQTLGQGPEFLTYFQNEAQLEKSRLLSDRFSAERPKGSFSTLEIQRTEQGDSAMYLCASSFLRVSTLNEQFFGPGTRLTVL.

Only a few counts were recorded for this clonotype. This CDR3 reads CASSFALAGASYNEQFF. The CDR3 DNA reads as TGTGCCAGCAGTTTTGCGCTAGCGGGGGCCTCCTACAATGAGCAGTTCTTC. The V and J genes are TRBV12-3 or TRBV12-4 and TRBJ2-1; 10 bases agree with TRBD2. V shed 3 bases, J shed 0 bases, and the junction held 5 bases outside the gene matches. The CDR3 extends over 17 amino acids.

This rearrangement joins TRBV10-1 to TRBJ2-7; tentative D call: TRBD1 (6 bases). V gave up 2 bases and J gave up 9 bases, with 20 bases separating them. In germline, CDR1 is WNHNN, CDR2 SYGVQD (reference sequence). CDR3 size: 15 residues. The CDR3 region has the DNA TGCGCCAGCAGTGAGGGACAGCCGGGAAGGCTATGGCAGTACTTC. Translating it yields CASSEGQPGRLWQYF.

The chain carries TRBV4-3 and TRBJ2-5; 9 positions match TRBD2. In germline, CDR1 is LGHNA, CDR2 YSLEER. With 1 base clipped from V and 3 bases from J, the junction kept 3 bases outside the gene matches. The CDR3 consists of 15 residues. This chain's CDR3 is CASSQVASGEETQYF. CDR3 DNA sequence: TGCGCCAGCAGCCAAGTAGCTAGCGGGGAAGAGACCCAGTACTTC.

This clonotype was found a few times. The genes are TRBV4-3 and TRBJ1-5; D is undetermined. Germline CDR1 LGHNA, CDR2 YSLEER. Between the trimmed V and J ends, which lost 0 bases and 7 bases, there was a span of 7 bases. The CDR3 runs 13 residues. CDR3 nucleotides: TGCGCCAGCAGCCAAGATCAGCTCCAGCCCCAGCATTTT. Protein product: CASSQDQLQPQHF.

The chain couples TRBV10-3 to TRBJ2-7; 7 bases fit TRBD1. Germline CDR1 and CDR2: ENHRY and SYGVKD. Germline trimming cut 4 bases from V and 3 bases from J; bases unmatched to any gene: 6. The CDR3 length is 14 residues. CDR3 nucleotides: TGTGCCATCAGTGTAGGGACAGCAATCTACGAGCAGTACTTC. Translating it yields CAISVGTAIYEQYF.

This clonotype was observed many times. This chain joins TRBV29-1 and TRBJ2-7, with 8 bases lining up with TRBD2. Germline loops: CDR1 SQVTM, CDR2 ANQGSEA. With V trimmed by 8 bases and J by 2 bases, 17 bases remained unmatched. The CDR3 consists of 16 residues. The DNA for the CDR3 is TGCAGCATACTTGGGGCGGCGGGAGGCAAGCCCTACGAGCAGTACTTC. Protein: CSILGAAGGKPYEQYF.

In nucleotides, the CDR3 is TGTGCCACCAGTGGGGGGGCAGGGAGGCCCACAGATACGCAGTATTTT. Its translation: CATSGGAGRPTDTQYF. The chain employs TRBV24-1 and TRBJ2-3; D may match TRBD1 or TRBD2 (6 bases each). This CDR3 region has 16 residues. Trimming removed 5 bases from V and 2 bases from J, with 16 bases in between. Germline values: CDR1 KGHDR, CDR2 SFDVKD.

The chain uses TRBV5-1 and TRBJ2-7, with 7 bases matching TRBD1. The CDR3 is 14 amino acids. V dropped 6 bases and J dropped 0; count of bases not matched to a gene: 6. CDR1 and CDR2 (germline): SGHRS, YFSETQ. The CDR3 here is CASNRDRSSYEQYF. The CDR3 nucleotides are TGCGCCAGCAACCGGGACAGAAGCTCCTACGAGCAGTACTTC.

There are a few counts of this clonotype. V is TRBV12-3 or TRBV12-4 and J is TRBJ2-2; D not certain. CDR3 size: 12 residues. Trimming took 3 bases from V and 7 from J, leaving 6 bases between them. In DNA form, the CDR3 reads TGTGCCAGCAGTTTTTTTAACGGGGAGCTGTTTTTT. Translated: CASSFFNGELFF.

This chain links TRBV5-1 with TRBJ2-3, with 11 bases matching TRBD2. Germline CDR1 is SGHRS and CDR2 is YFSETQ. Germline trimming cut 0 bases from V and 0 bases from J; bases unmatched to any gene: 9. The CDR3 runs 19 residues. The CDR3 nucleotides are TGCGCCAGCAGCTTGGGAGGGACTAGCGGTACCGTTAGCACAGATACGCAGTATTTT. It translates to CASSLGGTSGTVSTDTQYF.

This chain joins TRBV20-1 and TRBJ2-3; 8 nucleotides agree with TRBD1. After removal of 5 bases from V and 3 bases from J, the junction contained 1 base not matched to a gene. In germline, CDR1 is DFQATT, CDR2 SNEGSKA (reference sequence). This CDR3 spans 12 amino acids. CDR3 DNA sequence: TGCAGTGCTTGGACAGGGACAGATACGCAGTATTTT. Its translation: CSAWTGTDTQYF.

The J gene is TRBJ2-3, the V gene TRBV20-1, with D perhaps given as TRBD1 or TRBD2 (6 bases each). The CDR3 runs 15 residues. Germline V gives CDR1 DFQATT, CDR2 SNEGSKA (reference sequence). The germline V and J ends were trimmed by 0 bases and 4 bases, with 14 bases remaining between them. The CDR3 protein is CSARDGGKGADTQYF. CDR3 nucleotides: TGCAGTGCTAGAGATGGAGGGAAGGGGGCAGATACGCAGTATTTT.

V gene TRBV5-1 combines with J gene TRBJ2-7; 7 bases align to TRBD1. J lost 4 bases, V lost 8 bases, and 12 bases had no gene match. The germline V gene encodes CDR1 SGHRS and CDR2 YFSETQ. The CDR3 is made up of 14 amino acids. The CDR3 coding sequence is TGCGCCAGTTCCCGGGACAGATCTTTATACGAGCAGTACTTC. As protein: CASSRDRSLYEQYF.

This clonotype has a handful of counts. The J gene is TRBJ1-1, the V gene TRBV12-3 or TRBV12-4; D is undetermined. Trimming stripped 0 bases from V and 11 bases from J, with 10 bases between. This CDR3 is built from 12 residues. The DNA of the CDR3 is TGTGCCAGCAGTTTAGCCCCGCTGAGTGCTTTCTTT. This sequence encodes CASSLAPLSAFF.

Only a few counts were recorded for this clonotype. The V call is TRBV20-1, the J call TRBJ2-3; either TRBD1 or TRBD2 may fit D (6 bases each). The ends were cut back, 5 bases at V and 6 bases at J, with 18 bases in the middle. The CDR3 runs 14 residues. Looked up from germline, CDR1 is DFQATT and CDR2 is SNEGSKA (reference sequence). The CDR3 region is CSAPPTRGTDTQYF. The CDR3 bases are TGCAGTGCTCCTCCGACTAGGGGGACGGATACGCAGTATTTT.

DNA for the CDR3: TGTGCCAGCAGCCCCTCGGGTGGAAAGGGGGCGCAGTCTGGGGCCAACGTCCTGACTTTC. This translates into CASSPSGGKGAQSGANVLTF. The chain carries TRBV12-3 or TRBV12-4 and TRBJ2-6, with 7 bases aligning to TRBD1. The CDR3 totals 20 residues. Germline trimming cut 6 bases from V and 1 base from J; bases unmatched to any gene: 18.

The CDR3 sequence: CASSQGLAGEGEQYF. The CDR3 DNA follows: TGCGCCAGCAGCCAGGGACTAGCGGGAGAGGGCGAGCAGTACTTC. The chain couples TRBV4-3 to TRBJ2-7, with 14 bases aligning to TRBD2. J gave up 6 bases and V 3 bases, and 4 bases lay outside the gene matches. Germline CDR1 LGHNA, CDR2 YSLEER. The CDR3 runs to 15 residues.

This clonotype was picked up one time. The chain has TRBV12-3 or TRBV12-4 and TRBJ2-5; D uncertain. This CDR3 has 13 residues. The germline V and J ends were trimmed by 8 bases and 7 bases, with 17 bases remaining between them. CDR3 in DNA: TGTGCCAGCGGATGGACGCCCCTAGGGACCCAGTACTTC. Translated: CASGWTPLGTQYF.

The chain couples TRBV12-3 or TRBV12-4 to TRBJ2-7, with D unresolved. The V end lost 2 bases, the J end lost 5 bases, and 10 bases lay between the germline ends. The CDR3 sequence is 13 residues long. The CDR3 spells CASSLRRQNEQYF. In nucleotides, the CDR3 is TGTGCCAGCAGTTTACGCCGTCAGAACGAGCAGTACTTC.

This clonotype was seen only a few times. The rearrangement joins TRBV7-2 to TRBJ2-2; D uncertain. Per the germline V gene, CDR1 is SGHTA and CDR2 is FQGNSA. Trimming removed 6 bases from V and 2 bases from J, with 10 bases in between. The CDR3 has 14 residues. This CDR3 is CASRDPPNTGELFF. DNA of the CDR3: TGTGCCAGCAGGGACCCACCTAACACCGGGGAGCTGTTTTTT.